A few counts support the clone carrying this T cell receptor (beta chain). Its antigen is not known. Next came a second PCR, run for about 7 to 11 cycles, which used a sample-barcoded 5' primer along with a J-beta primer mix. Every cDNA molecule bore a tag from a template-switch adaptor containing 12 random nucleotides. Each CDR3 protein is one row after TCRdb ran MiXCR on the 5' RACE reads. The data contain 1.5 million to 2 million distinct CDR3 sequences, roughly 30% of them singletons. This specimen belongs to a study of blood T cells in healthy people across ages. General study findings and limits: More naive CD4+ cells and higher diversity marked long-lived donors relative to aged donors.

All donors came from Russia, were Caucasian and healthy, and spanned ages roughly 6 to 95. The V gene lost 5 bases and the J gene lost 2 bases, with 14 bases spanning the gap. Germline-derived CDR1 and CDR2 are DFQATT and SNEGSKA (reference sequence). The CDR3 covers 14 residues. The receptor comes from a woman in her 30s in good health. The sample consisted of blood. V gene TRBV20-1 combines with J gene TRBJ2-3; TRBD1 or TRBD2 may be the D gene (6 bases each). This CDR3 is CSASRGTYTDTQYF. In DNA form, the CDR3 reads TGCAGTGCTTCCCGGGGGACATACACAGATACGCAGTATTTT.